This record covers a single T cell receptor beta chain. Sequencing used immunoSEQ multiplex PCR; TCRdb keeps in-frame clones, though not all of them. The table lists a few hundred thousand clones, 70% to 90% of them singletons. The sample comes from a study of blood T cell repertoires in COVID-19. This CDR3 is 15 amino acids long. CDR1 MDHEN and CDR2 SYDVKM come from the germline V gene. V was cut by 6 bases and J by 6 bases, with 18 bases left in between. Among Cohort 3 donors, those recovered had two negative PCRs, clearance, or symptom resolution. The chain joins TRBV28 to TRBJ1-5; tentative D call: TRBD1 (5 bases). Material for sequencing was PBMCs or T cells enriched from blood (not recorded which). This receptor was obtained from a woman aged 50 to 60 who had recovered from COVID-19. CDR3 residues: CASSPGRAGSQPQHF. The CDR3 DNA reads TGTGCCAGCAGCCCCGGCAGGGCGGGGAGTCAGCCCCAGCATTTT.